This TCR beta chain was profiled in a study of T cells after yellow fever vaccination. Overall study: Fractions low in cell number were prepared with SMART-Seq v4 Ultra Low Input.

With V trimmed by 0 bases and J by 0 bases, 5 bases remained unmatched. The CDR3 consists of 17 residues. The germline CDR1 and CDR2 sequences are SGHRS and YFSETQ. General study findings and limits: The secondary T-cell response peaked on day 5, not day 15, but was weaker.

Generation of TCR cDNA used 5'RACE template switching (which added a universal primer site and UMIs). TCRdb itself ran the 5' RACE reads through MiXCR, one entry per CDR3 protein. Of hundreds of thousands of distinct CDR3 sequences in the sample, 9% to 15% are singletons; the top ten hold under 15%. This clonotype was counted between two and nine times. Its matching antigen is unknown. Here the sequenced sample was PBMCs, taken on the day of the yellow fever booster vaccination. The source is a man aged 25 to 40 who received the YFV17D yellow fever vaccine. The V and J genes are TRBV5-1 and TRBJ2-5; TRBD2 matches at 10 bases. The CDR3 coding sequence is TGCGCCAGCAGCTTGGTTTGGCTAGCGGGAGACCAAGAGACCCAGTACTTC. This encodes CASSLVWLAGDQETQYF.